This T cell receptor (beta chain) was found in a study of blood T cell repertoires in COVID-19. The wider study: Both acute and convalescent COVID-19 samples were obtained from the United States, Italy and Spain. T cells, B-cell-depleted T cells, or PBMCs supplied cDNA or gDNA.

Original data processing: Amplification from reference gene primers served as the basis for estimated nucleated cell counts. TCRdb keeps only in-frame clones here, not all; method: immunoSEQ multiplex PCR. That table is the source of V, J and clone size, and D and trimming were worked out from the DNA. Of under 110,000 clones listed, roughly 86% were seen once; the top ten hold more than 9%. The CDR3 loop spans 12 amino acids. CDR1 and CDR2 (germline): SGHRS, YFSETQ. V dropped 7 bases and J dropped 11 bases, with 18 bases sitting between them. This chain links TRBV5-1 with TRBJ1-1; perhaps TRBD1 as D (5 bases). Sequencing was carried out using peripheral blood. The sequence derives from a young woman with acute or convalescent COVID-19. CDR3: CASLGGAGLAFF. The CDR3 region has the DNA TGCGCCAGCCTGGGAGGGGCAGGGTTGGCTTTCTTT.